The rows below give T cell receptor beta chains drawn from one sample of a study of beta chain features in type 1 diabetes. Assay: immunoSEQ multiplex PCR; the TCRdb copy retains only in-frame clones and omits some. The sample contains about half a million clones, 10% to 12% of which appear only once. The sequencing input was naive CD4+ T cells from blood. These receptors came from a woman aged 18-29 years in good health. Each CDR3 is given with its conserved first and last residue. D genes are given only for firm matches. The size of a clone is reported for some rows only, either as once, few or many, or as a class for expanded clones.

v_gene,d_gene,abundance,j_gene,CDR3aa,CDR3nt
TRBV9,NA,NA,TRBJ1-2,CASSVGPSYTF,TGTGCCAGCAGCGTAGGACCAAGCTACACCTTC
TRBV5-4,NA,NA,TRBJ2-3,CASSFQDSSDTQYF,TGTGCCAGCAGCTTCCAGGACTCGTCAGATACGCAGTATTTT
TRBV25-1,NA,NA,TRBJ2-3,CASSGPPTNTDTQYF,TGTGCCAGCAGTGGCCCCCCGACCAACACAGATACGCAGTATTTT
TRBV6-4,TRBD1,NA,TRBJ2-3,CASSDRGRTDTQYF,TGTGCCAGCAGTGACAGGGGGCGAACAGATACGCAGTATTTT
TRBV28,TRBD2,few,TRBJ2-5,CASRPSGKETQYF,TGTGCCAGCAGACCTAGCGGGAAAGAGACCCAGTACTTC
TRBV5-1,NA,few,TRBJ2-3,CASSLEGFSTDTQYF,TGCGCCAGCAGCTTGGAGGGCTTCTCCACAGATACGCAGTATTTT
TRBV19,TRBD1,few,TRBJ2-1,CATQDRVGEQFF,TGTGCCACCCAGGACAGGGTGGGCGAGCAGTTCTTC
TRBV18,NA,NA,TRBJ2-1,CASSPPGSGEQFF,TGTGCCAGCTCACCACCGGGGTCGGGTGAGCAGTTCTTC
TRBV14,NA,NA,TRBJ2-5,CASSRSGGETQYF,TGTGCCAGCAGCCGTTCCGGCGGTGAGACCCAGTACTTC
TRBV9,NA,few,TRBJ2-5,CASSVAAEETQYF,TGTGCCAGCAGCGTAGCTGCGGAAGAGACCCAGTACTTC
TRBV7-9,NA,few,TRBJ1-5,CASSLWYENQPQHF,TGTGCCAGCAGCTTATGGTATGAGAATCAGCCCCAGCATTTT
TRBV28,NA,NA,TRBJ2-1,CASSLVNEQFF,TGTGCCAGCAGTCTCGTTAATGAGCAGTTCTTC
TRBV29-1,NA,few,TRBJ2-3,CSVDDWSKSTDTQYF,TGCAGCGTCGACGACTGGAGCAAGAGCACAGATACGCAGTATTTT
TRBV7-7,NA,NA,TRBJ2-1,CASSLRRGGEQFF,TGTGCCAGCAGCTTAAGAAGAGGTGGTGAGCAGTTCTTC
TRBV9,TRBD2,NA,TRBJ2-2,CASSVGGRGDGELFF,TGTGCCAGCAGCGTAGGCGGGAGAGGGGACGGGGAGCTGTTTTTT
TRBV7-9,NA,NA,TRBJ2-3,CASSPSRNTQYF,TGTGCCAGCAGCCCATCGAGGAATACGCAGTATTTT
TRBV7-2,TRBD1,NA,TRBJ2-4,CASSSTGDRGNIQYF,TGTGCCAGCAGCTCAACCGGGGACAGGGGAAACATTCAGTACTTC
TRBV2,NA,few,TRBJ1-1,CASSEESAEAFF,TGTGCCAGCAGTGAAGAAAGCGCTGAAGCTTTCTTT
TRBV28,NA,NA,TRBJ1-5,CASSLRYQPQHF,TGTGCCAGCAGTTTAAGGTATCAGCCCCAGCATTTT
TRBV9,TRBD2,NA,TRBJ2-3,CASSLREGSVDTQYF,TGTGCCAGCAGCTTAAGGGAGGGATCGGTGGATACGCAGTATTTT
TRBV6-5,NA,few,TRBJ1-1,CASSPSEGIEAFF,TGTGCCAGCAGTCCTAGCGAGGGGATTGAAGCTTTCTTT
TRBV7-2,TRBD1,NA,TRBJ1-6,CASSFSGTGSNSPLHF,TGTGCCAGCAGCTTCTCCGGGACAGGAAGTAATTCACCCCTCCACTTT
TRBV29-1,NA,few,TRBJ1-2,CSVDPGADYGYTF,TGCAGCGTTGATCCAGGGGCAGACTATGGCTACACCTTC
TRBV19,NA,few,TRBJ1-5,CASSMKIGLGNQPQHF,TGTGCCAGTAGTATGAAGATAGGGTTGGGCAATCAGCCCCAGCATTTT
TRBV7-8,TRBD1,NA,TRBJ1-1,CASSFRTGEAFF,TGTGCCAGCAGCTTCCGGACAGGGGAAGCTTTCTTT
TRBV7-9,NA,NA,TRBJ1-2,CASSPTVSGGQGYTF,TGTGCCAGCAGCCCCACGGTCAGCGGGGGCCAAGGCTACACCTTC
TRBV25-1,NA,NA,TRBJ2-2,CASRATGNTGELFF,TGTGCCAGCAGGGCGACAGGCAACACCGGGGAGCTGTTTTTT
TRBV4-1,TRBD1,NA,TRBJ2-7,CASSHPGQGLYEQYF,TGCGCCAGCAGTCACCCGGGACAGGGCCTGTACGAGCAGTACTTC
TRBV15,NA,NA,TRBJ1-3,CATSRIRTGNTIYF,TGTGCCACCAGCAGAATAAGGACGGGAAACACCATATATTTT
TRBV9,TRBD1,few,TRBJ2-2,CASSVSGQGSGELFF,TGTGCCAGCAGCGTGTCGGGACAGGGATCCGGGGAGCTGTTTTTT
TRBV7-2,NA,few,TRBJ1-1,CASSSPLGAEAFF,TGTGCCAGCAGCTCGCCTCTTGGTGCTGAAGCTTTCTTT
TRBV18,NA,few,TRBJ2-5,CASSPLTPKETQYF,TGTGCCAGCTCACCACTTACTCCGAAAGAGACCCAGTACTTC
TRBV2,NA,NA,TRBJ1-2,CASSDRSNYGYTF,TGTGCCAGCAGCGACCGGTCCAACTATGGCTACACCTTC
TRBV18,TRBD1,few,TRBJ1-3,CASSSILLPNPGTDGNTIYF,TGTGCCAGCTCATCCATACTGCTACCGAACCCCGGGACAGACGGAAACACCATATATTTT
TRBV2,TRBD2,few,TRBJ2-1,CASMRGSYNEQFF,TGTGCCAGCATGCGGGGGTCCTACAATGAGCAGTTCTTC
TRBV7-2,NA,few,TRBJ1-1,CASSLVDWGNEAFF,TGTGCCAGCAGCTTAGTGGATTGGGGAAATGAAGCTTTCTTT
TRBV28,NA,few,TRBJ2-5,CASSLSPRETQYF,TGTGCCAGCAGTCTTAGCCCTCGTGAGACCCAGTACTTC
TRBV7-2,NA,few,TRBJ2-1,CASSLRRDSYNEQFF,TGTGCCAGCAGCTTAAGGAGGGACTCCTACAATGAGCAGTTCTTC
TRBV15,NA,few,TRBJ2-2,CATSRDLRELFF,TGTGCCACCAGCAGAGATTTGCGGGAGCTGTTTTTT
TRBV29-1,NA,NA,TRBJ1-2,CSIPGGPVTNYGYTF,TGCAGCATCCCCGGGGGGCCCGTAACTAACTATGGCTACACCTTC
TRBV10-3,NA,NA,TRBJ2-1,CAISQGNEQFF,TGTGCCATCAGCCAGGGGAATGAGCAGTTCTTC
TRBV5-4,NA,few,TRBJ2-5,CASSSNLGNQYF,TGTGCCAGCAGCTCAAATCTAGGGAACCAGTACTTC
TRBV14,NA,once,TRBJ2-2,CASRGWANTGELFF,TGTGCCAGCAGGGGTTGGGCGAACACCGGGGAGCTGTTTTTT
TRBV7-2,TRBD2,NA,TRBJ2-1,CASSSGLAGEWFF,TGTGCCAGCAGCTCGGGACTAGCGGGAGAGTGGTTCTTC
TRBV7-9,NA,few,TRBJ2-7,CASSLEGTYEQYF,TGTGCCAGCAGCTTAGAGGGAACCTACGAGCAGTACTTC
TRBV19,NA,few,TRBJ2-3,CASSTEGGGDTQYF,TGTGCCAGTAGTACTGAGGGCGGTGGAGATACGCAGTATTTT
TRBV28,NA,few,TRBJ2-3,CASSWRDSRADTQYF,TGTGCCAGCAGTTGGAGGGACAGTCGCGCAGATACGCAGTATTTT
TRBV29-1,NA,few,TRBJ2-1,CSAKSGTASYNEQFF,TGCAGCGCCAAATCAGGGACTGCTTCCTACAATGAGCAGTTCTTC
TRBV19,TRBD1,few,TRBJ2-1,CASSTPDRESYNEQFF,TGTGCCAGTAGTACCCCTGACAGGGAATCCTACAATGAGCAGTTCTTC
TRBV18,NA,few,TRBJ2-3,CASSAGVTDTQYF,TGTGCCAGCTCAGCAGGGGTGACAGATACGCAGTATTTT
TRBV29-1,TRBD1,few,TRBJ1-1,CSVRPGQRESTEAFF,TGCAGCGTCCGACCGGGACAGCGGGAAAGCACTGAAGCTTTCTTT
TRBV7-2,TRBD2,few,TRBJ2-2,CASSFNNLAGHTGELFF,TGTGCCAGCAGCTTCAACAACCTAGCGGGGCACACCGGGGAGCTGTTTTTT
TRBV7-2,NA,few,TRBJ2-5,CASTKRVVSETQYF,TGTGCCAGCACCAAAAGGGTAGTATCAGAGACCCAGTACTTC